The rows below give T cell receptor beta chains drawn from one sample of a study of CD8 T cells in ankylosing spondylitis. TCRdb called the 5' RACE reads again in MiXCR, with one record for every CDR3 protein. This sample yields a few hundred thousand distinct CDR3 sequences, of which 9.5% to 15% are seen a single time; around 7% belongs to the top ten. The sample taken for sequencing was blood, either unsorted or a sorted T cell fraction (not recorded which). The receptors come from a male donor with ankylosing spondylitis. Both conserved end residues are part of each CDR3. The order of the fields is D gene, V gene, clone size, J gene, CDR3 DNA, CDR3 protein. D genes are given only for firm matches. Expanded clones are given a class, and other clones once, few, many or no size at all.

.	TRBV12-3/TRBV12-4	few	TRBJ1-5	TGTGCCAGCAGCCACACTTCAAATAGCAATCAGCCCCAGCATTTT	CASSHTSNSNQPQHF
.	TRBV3-1	once	TRBJ2-7	TGTGCCAGCAGCCAAGTTTCCCAGGGCCGGGAGCAGTACTTC	CASSQVSQGREQYF
.	TRBV15	.	TRBJ1-1	TGTGCCACCAGCAAAGGTGGCGTAATGAACACTGAAGCTTTCTTT	CATSKGGVMNTEAFF
.	TRBV25-1	few	TRBJ2-6	TGTGCCAGCACTAGGCAATCACCCTCTGGGGCCAACGTCCTGACTTTC	CASTRQSPSGANVLTF
TRBD1	TRBV7-2	.	TRBJ1-3	TGTGCCAGCAGCTATCGGGACAGTGGAAACACCATATATTTT	CASSYRDSGNTIYF
.	TRBV20-1	few	TRBJ2-5	TGCAGTGCTCGGAAAGCTGGAGAGACCCAGTACTTC	CSARKAGETQYF
.	TRBV12-3/TRBV12-4	few	TRBJ2-2	TGTGCCAGCAGCATCAGCACCGGGGAGCTGTTTTTT	CASSISTGELFF
.	TRBV7-8	few	TRBJ1-6	TGTGCCAGCAGCCTGGCAGGGCCAGGATCACCCCTCCACTTT	CASSLAGPGSPLHF
TRBD2	TRBV11-2	.	TRBJ2-7	TGTGCCAGCAGCTTAGAGGTCCGACTAGCGGGAGGGAGCTACGAGCAGTACTTC	CASSLEVRLAGGSYEQYF
.	TRBV11-2	.	TRBJ2-1	TGTGCCAGCAGCCCGTACAGACTAGAGACGTCCTACAATGAGCAGTTCTTC	CASSPYRLETSYNEQFF
TRBD1	TRBV27	few	TRBJ1-2	TGTGCCAGCCGTACAGGGGGCCATGGCTACACCTTC	CASRTGGHGYTF
TRBD2	TRBV3-1	many	TRBJ2-1	TGTGCCAGCAGCCAAGGGACGGGAGGGCAAAATGAGCAGTTCTTC	CASSQGTGGQNEQFF
TRBD2	TRBV11-3	.	TRBJ2-5	TGTGCCAGCAGCCTGACTAGCATGGAGACCCAGTACTTC	CASSLTSMETQYF
TRBD2	TRBV20-1	few	TRBJ2-7	TGCAGTGCTACCCTCCCACTAGCGGCCTACGAGCAGTACTTC	CSATLPLAAYEQYF
.	TRBV2	few	TRBJ2-2	TGTGCCAGCAGTGAGCAGGGGAGCAACACCGGGGAGCTGTTTTTT	CASSEQGSNTGELFF
.	TRBV5-1	few	TRBJ2-5	TGCGCCAGCAGCTTGGACAAAGAGACCCAGTACTTC	CASSLDKETQYF
.	TRBV5-6	.	TRBJ2-4	TGTGCCAGCAGCGACAGGGGAGGGGTATCCAAAAACATTCAGTACTTC	CASSDRGGVSKNIQYF
.	TRBV29-1	.	TRBJ2-1	TGCAGCGTAAAAAGGGCGGGGAGCTCCTACAATGAGCAGTTCTTC	CSVKRAGSSYNEQFF
.	TRBV6-2/TRBV6-3	.	TRBJ2-5	TGTGCCAGCAGCCCGTACCAAGAGACCCATTACTTC	CASSPYQETHYF
.	TRBV18	.	TRBJ1-1	TGTGCCACCTCCAGGTCCCCCGGGGGGAACACTGAAGCTTTCTTT	CATSRSPGGNTEAFF
.	TRBV11-2	few	TRBJ2-3	TGTGCCAGCAGCTTAATTGGGACCGACACAGATACGCAGTATTTT	CASSLIGTDTDTQYF
.	TRBV24-1	few	TRBJ2-1	TGTGCCACCAGTGATTGGGGGCCTGAGCAGTTCTTC	CATSDWGPEQFF
.	TRBV11-2	few	TRBJ1-3	TGTGCCACCCGGAATAGCAGAGGAGGAAGAGGAAACACCATATATTTT	CATRNSRGGRGNTIYF
TRBD1	TRBV12-3/TRBV12-4	many	TRBJ1-1	TGTGCCAGCAGTTTAGGTGGGACAGGGACCACCCTGAACACTGAAGCTTTCTTT	CASSLGGTGTTLNTEAFF
.	TRBV21-1	few	TRBJ2-1	TGTGCCAGCAGCAAAGGGACGACTAGCGGGAGAAACAAGGGGGGGAATGAGCAGTTCTTC	CASSKGTTSGRNKGGNEQFF
.	TRBV25-1	few	TRBJ1-3	TGTGCCAGCAGTATTGCCTTGGACACCATATATTTT	CASSIALDTIYF
.	TRBV9	few	TRBJ2-7	TGTGCCAGCAGCGTAGGGTTGACAAACTACGAGCAGTACTTC	CASSVGLTNYEQYF
TRBD2	TRBV20-1	.	TRBJ2-1	TGCAGTGCTAGAGATCTGCTAGCGGGGGGCAATGAGCAGTTCTTC	CSARDLLAGGNEQFF
TRBD1	TRBV7-2	.	TRBJ2-7	TGTGCCAGCAGCTCTCAGACAGGGCAAACGGAGCAGTACTTC	CASSSQTGQTEQYF
.	TRBV20-1	.	TRBJ1-1	TGCAGTGCCGTGGGGACAATACAGGGACGCAAAGCTTTCTTT	CSAVGTIQGRKAFF
TRBD2	TRBV20-1	many	TRBJ2-3	TGCAGTGCTATCTCCGGGACTAGCGAAGATACGCAGTATTTT	CSAISGTSEDTQYF
TRBD1	TRBV3-1	.	TRBJ1-1	TGTGCCAGCAGCCAAGGAGGACAGGGAGGGTTTTCGGGTGAAGCTTTCTTT	CASSQGGQGGFSGEAFF
.	TRBV12-3/TRBV12-4	.	TRBJ1-1	TGTGCCAGCAGATTCGAGACGAACACTGAAGCTTTCTTT	CASRFETNTEAFF
.	TRBV5-1	many	TRBJ2-1	TGCGCCAGCAGCTTGGGGAGTGGCCGAAGGGTCGATGAGCAGTTCTTC	CASSLGSGRRVDEQFF
.	TRBV2	few	TRBJ2-1	TGTGCCAGCAGCAAAGGTTCATCCTACAATGAGCAGTTCTTC	CASSKGSSYNEQFF
TRBD1	TRBV20-1	.	TRBJ2-7	TGCAGTGCGACCGGGACAGGGACCACCTACGAGCAGTACTTC	CSATGTGTTYEQYF
TRBD1	TRBV3-1	few	TRBJ1-6	TGTGCCAGCAGCCAAGGGACAGGGGGCACGGGGACCCTCCACTTT	CASSQGTGGTGTLHF
TRBD1	TRBV27	.	TRBJ1-5	TGTGCCAGCAGTTTATTGGGGCTCGGACAGGGGGCCCATCAGCCCCAGCATTTT	CASSLLGLGQGAHQPQHF
.	TRBV30	.	TRBJ1-1	TGTGCCTGGAGTGATGTAGGAGGGAGGAACACTGAAGCTTTCTTT	CAWSDVGGRNTEAFF
.	TRBV29-1	.	TRBJ2-5	TGCAGCGTTGACAGGGGCCGGGCAGAGACCCAGTACTTC	CSVDRGRAETQYF
.	TRBV20-1	few	TRBJ1-3	TGCAGTGCTAGAGTTCGGCAGGGTGGGTCTGGAAACACCATATATTTT	CSARVRQGGSGNTIYF